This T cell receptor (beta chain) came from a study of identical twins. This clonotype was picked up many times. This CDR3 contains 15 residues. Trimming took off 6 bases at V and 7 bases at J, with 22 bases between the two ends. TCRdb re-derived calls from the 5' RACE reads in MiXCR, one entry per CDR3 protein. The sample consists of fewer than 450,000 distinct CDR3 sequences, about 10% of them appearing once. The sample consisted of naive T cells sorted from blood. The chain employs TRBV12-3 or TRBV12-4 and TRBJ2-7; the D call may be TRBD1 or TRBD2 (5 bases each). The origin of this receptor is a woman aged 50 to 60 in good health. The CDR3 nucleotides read TGTGCCAGCAGGTCCCACCGGGACGCCCAAGGGGAGCAGTACTTC. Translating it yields CASRSHRDAQGEQYF.